The entry below gives a single TCR beta chain sequence along with its context. These data originate in a study of blood T cell repertoires in COVID-19. Study members were between about 18 and 95 years old and lived in 20 to 30 US regions. Clinical histories supplied by participants themselves formed the basis of cohort assignment. Profiled with immunoSEQ multiplex PCR; TCRdb holds only in-frame clones, not every one. The sample holds approximately 490,000 clones, about nine tenths seen once. Trimming removed 4 bases from V and 0 bases from J, with 14 bases in between. Germline V gives CDR1 SQVTM, CDR2 ANQGSEA. The CDR3 contains 15 residues.

The TCR comes from a woman between 18 and 29 years old who had recovered from COVID-19. The material sequenced was PBMCs or T cells enriched from blood (not recorded which). This chain uses TRBV29-1 with TRBJ2-3; possible D gene TRBD1, 5 bases. DNA for the CDR3: TGCAGCGTTGTAGGGGTACGGGCGAGCACAGATACGCAGTATTTT. Its translation is CSVVGVRASTDTQYF.